One TCR beta chain is described in this entry. The sample comes from a study of T cells in localized non-small cell lung cancer. Sequenced by immunoSEQ multiplex PCR; TCRdb stores in-frame clones only, minus some. Of hundreds of clones listed, roughly a quarter are singletons. V lost 5 bases and J lost 4; bases outside the gene matches: 9. The CDR3 is 15 amino acids. CDR1 and CDR2 from the germline V gene are MNHGY and SAAAGT. Sequencing used lung tumor tissue, obtained before any cancer treatment. The receptor was isolated from an older female donor with stage I lung adenocarcinoma. This sequence joins TRBV6-8 and TRBJ2-7, with 9 bases that match TRBD1. CDR3 in amino acids: CASSPRQGGAYEQYV. For the CDR3, the DNA is TGTGCCAGCAGTCCCCGACAGGGGGGTGCGTACGAGCAGTACGTC.